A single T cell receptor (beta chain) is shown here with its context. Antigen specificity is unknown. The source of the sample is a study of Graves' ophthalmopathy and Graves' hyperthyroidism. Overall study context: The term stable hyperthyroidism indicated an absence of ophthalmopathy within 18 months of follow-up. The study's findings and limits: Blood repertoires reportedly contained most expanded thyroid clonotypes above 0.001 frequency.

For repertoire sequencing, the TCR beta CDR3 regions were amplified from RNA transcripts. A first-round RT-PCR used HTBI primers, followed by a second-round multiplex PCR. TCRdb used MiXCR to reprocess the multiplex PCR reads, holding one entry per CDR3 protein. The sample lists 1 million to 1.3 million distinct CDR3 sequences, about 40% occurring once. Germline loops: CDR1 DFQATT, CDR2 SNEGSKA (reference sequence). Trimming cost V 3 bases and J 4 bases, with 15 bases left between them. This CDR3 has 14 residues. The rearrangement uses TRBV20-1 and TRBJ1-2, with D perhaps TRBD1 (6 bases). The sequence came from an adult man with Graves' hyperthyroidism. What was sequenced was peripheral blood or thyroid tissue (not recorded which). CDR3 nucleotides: TGCAGTGCTAGGCTGTGGAGGGGGGGCTATGGCTACACCTTC. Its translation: CSARLWRGGYGYTF.